Listed below are T cell receptor beta chains from one sample, sequenced in a study of T cell repertoires in cytomegalovirus infection. What these receptors recognize is not known. From the reads, TCRdb called clonotypes with MiXCR, one entry per CDR3 protein. The table includes around 310,000 distinct CDR3 sequences, 25% to 35% detected once. This specimen consisted of cultured PBMCs, obtained from culture after CMV antigen stimulation. These receptor sequences come from a human donor in good health (CMV status not recorded). Some clones in this sample may be carry-over from other donors' samples. CDR3s include the opening cysteine and the closing phenylalanine or tryptophan. A D gene is named only where the DNA matches it firmly. Clone size is given for some rows only: seen once, a few or many times, or a class if the clone is expanded.

j_call v_call d_call clone_size cdr3_nt cdr3_aa
TRBJ1-3 TRBV9 . . TGTGCCAGCAGCGTAGGGAGCTCTGGAAACACCATATATTTT CASSVGSSGNTIYF
TRBJ1-2 TRBV27 . . TGTGCCAGCACCAATCCGGGGGCCGCGTTTGGCTACACCTTC CASTNPGAAFGYTF
TRBJ2-3 TRBV4-1 TRBD2 . TGCGCCAGCAGCCGCCCTAGCGGGGTGGACACAGATACGCAGTATTTT CASSRPSGVDTDTQYF
TRBJ2-3 TRBV7-9 . few TGTGCCAGCAGCCCCGAGACCGGGTTTGGACCGCAGTATTTT CASSPETGFGPQYF
TRBJ2-4 TRBV27 . . TGTGCCAGCACCGGGTTCTTCTTTCTAGCCAAAAACATTCAGTACTTC CASTGFFFLAKNIQYF
TRBJ2-2 TRBV7-6 . many TGTGCCAGCAGCCCTAGGAGCACCGGGGAGCTGTTTTTT CASSPRSTGELFF
TRBJ2-7 TRBV20-1 . . TGCAGTGCTACGAGCTCTAGCGTCGCCTACGAGCAGTACTTC CSATSSSVAYEQYF
TRBJ1-1 TRBV7-8 . few TGTGCCAGCAGCTTAGGCGGATCCGGGACACTTGAAGCTTTCTTT CASSLGGSGTLEAFF
TRBJ1-5 TRBV23-1 . few TGCGCCAGCAGTCAATCGGCACCATCTAGTCGGGGGCCCCAGCATTTT CASSQSAPSSRGPQHF
TRBJ1-3 TRBV5-6 . . TGTGCCAGCAGCGCCCGCGGCATAAGCTCTGGAAACACCATATATTTT CASSARGISSGNTIYF
TRBJ2-2 TRBV20-1 . . TGCAGTACGTCAAGACAGTGGGCCGGGGAGCTGTTTTTT CSTSRQWAGELFF
TRBJ1-3 TRBV2 . . TGTGCCAGCAGTGGAGCGGGGGGACAAGGAAACACCATATATTTT CASSGAGGQGNTIYF
TRBJ2-3 TRBV20-1 . once TGCAGTGGGTATCCTAGGGGGAGGACAGATACGCAGTATTTT CSGYPRGRTDTQYF
TRBJ1-2 TRBV4-1 TRBD1 few TGCGCCAGCAGCCAGCCGGGACAGGGGATGGAAGGCTACACCTTC CASSQPGQGMEGYTF
TRBJ2-7 TRBV28 . many TGTGCCAGCCGTTCAACCCCGTGGCAGTCAACCTGGGTCTACGAGCAGTACTTC CASRSTPWQSTWVYEQYF
TRBJ2-7 TRBV19 . . TGTGCCAGTAGTACGCATCGAGGGTCGACAACCGAGCAGTACTTC CASSTHRGSTTEQYF
TRBJ2-3 TRBV6-1 TRBD2 many TGTGCCAGCAGGAGCGGGGGCCCCACAGATACGCAGTATTTT CASRSGGPTDTQYF
TRBJ1-1 TRBV7-3 . . TGTGCCAGCAGCTTTATGGGGCCTCGGAATGAAGCTTTCTTT CASSFMGPRNEAFF
TRBJ2-7 TRBV20-1 TRBD1 . TGCAGTGCTAGCCAAGTTCTGGACAGGAGCTCCTACGAGCAGTACTTC CSASQVLDRSSYEQYF
TRBJ1-1 TRBV12-3/TRBV12-4 . . TGTGCCAGCAGTTTAGGGGGGGCGGGGGGCCTTGAAGCTTTCTTT CASSLGGAGGLEAFF
TRBJ1-4 TRBV7-4 . . TGTGCCAGCACCTCCAACAGGAGATATAATGAAAAACTGTTTTTT CASTSNRRYNEKLFF
TRBJ1-1 TRBV6-1 . . TGTGCCAGCACAAGCGTAATGAACACTGAAGCTTTCTTT CASTSVMNTEAFF
TRBJ2-3 TRBV11-3 TRBD2 . TGTGCCAGCAGCGTAACTGGACTAGCCGTAGATACGCAGTATTTT CASSVTGLAVDTQYF
TRBJ1-1 TRBV19 . . TGTGCCAGTATCGGGGGTATGGACACTGAAGCTTTCTTT CASIGGMDTEAFF
TRBJ2-7 TRBV6-5 . many TGTGCCAGCAGTTACGGACAAGACCCGGGACTCCTTTTCCACGAGCAGTACTTC CASSYGQDPGLLFHEQYF
TRBJ1-2 TRBV12-3/TRBV12-4 TRBD1 . TGTGCCAGCAGTTATCGGACAGGGCCAGGAGGCTACACCTTC CASSYRTGPGGYTF
TRBJ2-2 TRBV20-1 . few TGCAGTGCTCGGGACTCCCCGAACACCGGGGAGCTGTTTTTT CSARDSPNTGELFF
TRBJ1-2 TRBV5-4 TRBD1 . TGTGCCAGCAGCCTCGACAGGGGAGTATTGTCAAACTATGGCTACACCTTC CASSLDRGVLSNYGYTF
TRBJ2-4 TRBV11-2 . many TGTGCCAGCAGCTTAGAACCAAAAAACATTCAGTACTTC CASSLEPKNIQYF
TRBJ2-1 TRBV7-6 . once TGTGCCAGCGCTTGGCGGGAAGAGCAGTTCTTC CASAWREEQFF
TRBJ1-3 TRBV6-8 TRBD1 few TGTGCCAGCAGTAGGGGGACAGGCTCTGGAAACACCATATATTTT CASSRGTGSGNTIYF
TRBJ2-3 TRBV7-9 TRBD2 . TGTGCCAGCAGCCCGGGGGGCACCAGGGCCCGGGGGGGTACGCAGTATTTT CASSPGGTRARGGTQYF
TRBJ2-5 TRBV7-3 TRBD2 many TGTGCCAGCAGCTTAACTGGCGGGAGGGCCTGGGGAGAGACCCAGTACTTC CASSLTGGRAWGETQYF
TRBJ2-1 TRBV6-2/TRBV6-3 TRBD2 . TGTGCCAGCAGTTACTCTCCAGCGGGGGGGTACAATGAGCAGTTCTTC CASSYSPAGGYNEQFF
TRBJ2-1 TRBV12-5 TRBD2 . TGTGCTAGTGGTCCCAGCGGGGCGAAGCAGTTCTTC CASGPSGAKQFF
TRBJ2-3 TRBV28 . once TGTGCCAGCATCCCTCAAAGACTCACAGATACGCAGTATTTT CASIPQRLTDTQYF
TRBJ1-5 TRBV6-1 . . TGTGCCAGCACCGAAATCCCCACTCAGCCCCAGCATTTT CASTEIPTQPQHF
TRBJ1-1 TRBV7-6 TRBD1 few TGTGCCAGCAGCCTAACAGGGGGCTTTAAGAACACTGAAGCTTTCTTT CASSLTGGFKNTEAFF
TRBJ1-1 TRBV2 . . TGTGCCAGCAGTGAGCAGGGAGACCCCACTGAAGCTTTCTTT CASSEQGDPTEAFF
TRBJ2-3 TRBV14 . . TGTGCCAGCAGCCCCCGGGACTTCCCGGGTGATACGCAGTATTTT CASSPRDFPGDTQYF